This is a list of T cell receptor beta chains from one sample in a study of sequential checkpoint blockade in melanoma. Sequenced by immunoSEQ multiplex PCR; TCRdb stores in-frame clones only, minus some. The table records around 5,000 clones, about 78% of them present only once. The sequences come from CD8+ T cells sorted from blood (inferred from file names), collected from a patient given nivolumab and ipilimumab in sequence. Every receptor here comes from a human donor with melanoma. Both conserved end residues are part of each CDR3. A D gene is named only where the DNA matches it firmly. Clone size is not always given. Where it is, it says once, few, many or a class for expanded clones.

v_gene: TRBV4-3; j_gene: TRBJ1-3; abundance: -; d_gene: -; CDR3nt: TGCGCCAGCAGCCAAGAGGTCACAGGAGCTGGAAACACCATATATTTT; CDR3aa: CASSQEVTGAGNTIYF
v_gene: TRBV7-9; j_gene: TRBJ2-7; abundance: once; d_gene: -; CDR3nt: TGTGCCAGCAGCTTAGGGGATTTGGTATTCTGGGGGCAGCAGTACTTC; CDR3aa: CASSLGDLVFWGQQYF
v_gene: TRBV28; j_gene: TRBJ2-2; abundance: -; d_gene: TRBD1; CDR3nt: TGTGCCAGCACCCCGGACAGGGTTAGCACCGGGGAGCTGTTTTTT; CDR3aa: CASTPDRVSTGELFF
v_gene: TRBV5-6; j_gene: TRBJ2-5; abundance: -; d_gene: TRBD2; CDR3nt: TGTGCCAGCAGCAACCTGGGGGGGGAGCAGTACTTC; CDR3aa: CASSNLGGEQYF
v_gene: TRBV27; j_gene: TRBJ1-1; abundance: -; d_gene: -; CDR3nt: TGTGCCAGCAGTTTATCGCGGGGGCTAAGGAATGAAGCTTTCTTT; CDR3aa: CASSLSRGLRNEAFF
v_gene: TRBV7-9; j_gene: TRBJ1-1; abundance: -; d_gene: -; CDR3nt: TGTGCCAGCAGCTCTACCAGGGTGGGGAACACTGAAGCTTTCTTT; CDR3aa: CASSSTRVGNTEAFF
v_gene: TRBV13; j_gene: TRBJ1-5; abundance: -; d_gene: TRBD1; CDR3nt: TGTGCCAGCAGCACCGGGACAGGGCCCAGTCAGCCCCAGCATTTT; CDR3aa: CASSTGTGPSQPQHF
v_gene: TRBV7-9; j_gene: TRBJ1-4; abundance: few; d_gene: -; CDR3nt: TGTGCCAGCAGCTTAGAACAGGTCCCTAATGAAAAACTGTTTTTT; CDR3aa: CASSLEQVPNEKLFF
v_gene: TRBV6-1; j_gene: TRBJ2-7; abundance: -; d_gene: TRBD1; CDR3nt: TGTGCCAGCAGGTCGCGGGACAGGGGCTACGAGCAGTACTTC; CDR3aa: CASRSRDRGYEQYF
v_gene: TRBV28; j_gene: TRBJ1-3; abundance: few; d_gene: -; CDR3nt: TGTGCCAGCAGCCCTGGGCTCTCTGGAAACACCATATATTTT; CDR3aa: CASSPGLSGNTIYF
v_gene: TRBV6-1; j_gene: TRBJ2-1; abundance: few; d_gene: TRBD1; CDR3nt: TGTGCCAGCAGTGAAGAGACAGGGGGCTACAATGAGCAGTTCTTC; CDR3aa: CASSEETGGYNEQFF
v_gene: TRBV4-1; j_gene: TRBJ2-7; abundance: once; d_gene: TRBD1; CDR3nt: TGCGCCAGCAGCCAAGTCTTTGGACAGGGCTACGAGCAGTACTTC; CDR3aa: CASSQVFGQGYEQYF
v_gene: TRBV6-5; j_gene: TRBJ1-1; abundance: -; d_gene: -; CDR3nt: TGTGCCAGCAGTTCTAATTCTGAAGCTTTCTTT; CDR3aa: CASSSNSEAFF
v_gene: TRBV7-9; j_gene: TRBJ2-7; abundance: -; d_gene: TRBD1; CDR3nt: TGTGCCAGCAGCTTATCCCGGGACAGGGCAACCTACGAGCAGTACTTC; CDR3aa: CASSLSRDRATYEQYF
v_gene: TRBV4-3; j_gene: TRBJ1-2; abundance: -; d_gene: -; CDR3nt: TGCGCCAGCAGCCAAGATCGGGTGGGCTACACCTTC; CDR3aa: CASSQDRVGYTF
v_gene: TRBV19; j_gene: TRBJ1-6; abundance: -; d_gene: TRBD1; CDR3nt: TGTGCCAGTAGTACAGGGGGCGACTATAATTCACCCCTCCACTTT; CDR3aa: CASSTGGDYNSPLHF
v_gene: TRBV27; j_gene: TRBJ1-6; abundance: -; d_gene: -; CDR3nt: TGTGCCAGCAGTCTACGGACAGAATCACCCCTCCACTTT; CDR3aa: CASSLRTESPLHF
v_gene: TRBV28; j_gene: TRBJ2-7; abundance: -; d_gene: -; CDR3nt: TGTGCCAGCAGTGCCGAAACAGGGACCGTCGAGCAGTACTTC; CDR3aa: CASSAETGTVEQYF
v_gene: TRBV30; j_gene: TRBJ2-5; abundance: -; d_gene: TRBD2; CDR3nt: TGTGCCTGGGGTGTGGGGACGGGGGGGCCGGGAGAGACCCAGTACTTC; CDR3aa: CAWGVGTGGPGETQYF
v_gene: TRBV7-3; j_gene: TRBJ2-2; abundance: -; d_gene: TRBD2; CDR3nt: TGTGCCAGCAGCTTAACGGGGGGACTAGTAGGCGGGGAGCTGTTTTTT; CDR3aa: CASSLTGGLVGGELFF
v_gene: TRBV29-1; j_gene: TRBJ2-1; abundance: -; d_gene: TRBD2; CDR3nt: TGCAGCGTTGATGGGACTAGCGGCTACAATGAGCAGTTCTTC; CDR3aa: CSVDGTSGYNEQFF
v_gene: TRBV27; j_gene: TRBJ2-5; abundance: -; d_gene: -; CDR3nt: TGTGCCAGCAGTCTCCAGGCCGGGGGGCGATATCGTTTTGAGACCCAGTACTTC; CDR3aa: CASSLQAGGRYRFETQYF
v_gene: TRBV15; j_gene: TRBJ1-1; abundance: -; d_gene: -; CDR3nt: TGTGCCACCAGCAGAGTTCAGGGAAAGAACACTGAAGCTTTCTTT; CDR3aa: CATSRVQGKNTEAFF
v_gene: TRBV5-8; j_gene: TRBJ2-7; abundance: few; d_gene: TRBD1; CDR3nt: TGTGCCAGCAGCCAAGATGGGACAGGGGCCTACGAGCAGTACTTC; CDR3aa: CASSQDGTGAYEQYF
v_gene: TRBV4-2; j_gene: TRBJ2-3; abundance: -; d_gene: TRBD2; CDR3nt: TGTGCCAGCAGCCAAGATCCACTAGCGGGGGGGCGAGGGACAGATACGCAGTATTTT; CDR3aa: CASSQDPLAGGRGTDTQYF
v_gene: TRBV5-6; j_gene: TRBJ1-1; abundance: -; d_gene: -; CDR3nt: TGTGCCAGCAGCCCAGCCGGGATGGGGAAAGCTTTCTTT; CDR3aa: CASSPAGMGKAFF
v_gene: TRBV27; j_gene: TRBJ2-7; abundance: -; d_gene: -; CDR3nt: TGTGCCAGCAGTTTGGGTCGAGGCGGGTACGAGCAGTACTTC; CDR3aa: CASSLGRGGYEQYF
v_gene: TRBV7-9; j_gene: TRBJ2-2; abundance: -; d_gene: -; CDR3nt: TGTGCCAGCAGCGAAGACCTTTCCGGGGGCACCGGGGAGCTGTTTTTT; CDR3aa: CASSEDLSGGTGELFF
v_gene: TRBV20-1; j_gene: TRBJ2-1; abundance: -; d_gene: TRBD1; CDR3nt: TGCAGTGCAGACAGGGTGGCTGAGCAGTTCTTC; CDR3aa: CSADRVAEQFF
v_gene: TRBV7-2; j_gene: TRBJ2-5; abundance: -; d_gene: -; CDR3nt: TGTGCCAGCAGCCCCGGAGAGGGAGGCAGGGAGACCCAGTACTTC; CDR3aa: CASSPGEGGRETQYF
v_gene: TRBV2; j_gene: TRBJ1-5; abundance: -; d_gene: TRBD1; CDR3nt: TGTGCCAGCAGTGTTGGGACAGCGAATCAGCCCCAGCATTTT; CDR3aa: CASSVGTANQPQHF
v_gene: TRBV4-2; j_gene: TRBJ1-1; abundance: few; d_gene: -; CDR3nt: TGTGCCAGCAGCTCCCGGGCGGGGTATCCCTTACCGGGGGCTTTCTTT; CDR3aa: CASSSRAGYPLPGAFF
v_gene: TRBV28; j_gene: TRBJ2-2; abundance: once; d_gene: -; CDR3nt: TGTGCCAGCAGTCTGAACACCGGGGAGCTGTTTTTT; CDR3aa: CASSLNTGELFF
v_gene: TRBV9; j_gene: TRBJ2-7; abundance: -; d_gene: TRBD2; CDR3nt: TGTGCCAGCAGCGCTCAACCGGGACTATCGTACGAGCAGTACTTC; CDR3aa: CASSAQPGLSYEQYF
v_gene: TRBV10-1; j_gene: TRBJ1-2; abundance: -; d_gene: TRBD1; CDR3nt: TGCGCCAGCAGTGAAAGGAGACAGGGCCTTGGCTATGGCTACACCTTC; CDR3aa: CASSERRQGLGYGYTF
v_gene: TRBV27; j_gene: TRBJ2-7; abundance: -; d_gene: -; CDR3nt: TGTGCCAGCAGTTTGGGAGGTACCTACGAGCAGTACTTC; CDR3aa: CASSLGGTYEQYF
v_gene: TRBV27; j_gene: TRBJ1-2; abundance: -; d_gene: TRBD1; CDR3nt: TGTGCCAGCAGTTTTTGGGGACAGGGGAAAGGCTATGGCTACACCTTC; CDR3aa: CASSFWGQGKGYGYTF
v_gene: TRBV5-6; j_gene: TRBJ1-5; abundance: -; d_gene: -; CDR3nt: TGTGCCAGCAGCCCCTTCAGCGGGGAACAGCCCCAGCATTTT; CDR3aa: CASSPFSGEQPQHF
v_gene: TRBV5-6; j_gene: TRBJ1-3; abundance: -; d_gene: TRBD1; CDR3nt: TGTGCCAGCAGCTTGTCCCCGGGACAGGGAATCGGCTCTGGAAACACCATATATTTT; CDR3aa: CASSLSPGQGIGSGNTIYF
v_gene: TRBV5-1; j_gene: TRBJ1-1; abundance: -; d_gene: -; CDR3nt: TGCGCCAGCAGCGCGGCGGAGGGACCGGGCAGGACTGAAGCTTTCTTT; CDR3aa: CASSAAEGPGRTEAFF
v_gene: TRBV16; j_gene: TRBJ1-2; abundance: -; d_gene: TRBD1; CDR3nt: TGTGCCAGCAGCCAATCGATCGCGGCAGGGGGCGCGAGTGGCTACACCTTC; CDR3aa: CASSQSIAAGGASGYTF
v_gene: TRBV5-8; j_gene: TRBJ1-2; abundance: -; d_gene: TRBD1; CDR3nt: TGTGCCAGCAGCGGGGAGGACAGGGTTAACTATGGCTACACCTTC; CDR3aa: CASSGEDRVNYGYTF
v_gene: TRBV7-8; j_gene: TRBJ2-2; abundance: -; d_gene: TRBD1; CDR3nt: TGTGCCAGCAGCTATGGAAGGACAGGGTACCTCACCGGGGAGCTGTTTTTT; CDR3aa: CASSYGRTGYLTGELFF
v_gene: TRBV5-1; j_gene: TRBJ2-7; abundance: -; d_gene: TRBD1; CDR3nt: TGCGCCAGCAGTCTTCTTACAGGGGGCTTTGACGAGCAGTACTTC; CDR3aa: CASSLLTGGFDEQYF
v_gene: TRBV29-1; j_gene: TRBJ2-7; abundance: once; d_gene: -; CDR3nt: TGCAGCGTTCAGGGTATCTACGAGCAGTACTTC; CDR3aa: CSVQGIYEQYF
v_gene: TRBV5-4; j_gene: TRBJ1-5; abundance: -; d_gene: -; CDR3nt: TGTGCCAGCAGCCAACAGGGTGGCAATCAGCCCCAGCATTTT; CDR3aa: CASSQQGGNQPQHF